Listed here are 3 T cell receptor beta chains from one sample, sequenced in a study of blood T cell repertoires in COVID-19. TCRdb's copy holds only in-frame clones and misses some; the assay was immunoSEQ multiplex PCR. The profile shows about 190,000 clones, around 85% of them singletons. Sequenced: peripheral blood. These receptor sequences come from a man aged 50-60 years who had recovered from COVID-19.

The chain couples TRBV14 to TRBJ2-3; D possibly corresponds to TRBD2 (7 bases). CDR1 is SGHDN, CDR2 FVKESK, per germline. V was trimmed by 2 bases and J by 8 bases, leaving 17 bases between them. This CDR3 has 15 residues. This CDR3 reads CASSQLAGAGATQYF. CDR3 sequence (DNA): TGTGCCAGCAGCCAATTGGCGGGGGCGGGGGCTACGCAGTATTTT.

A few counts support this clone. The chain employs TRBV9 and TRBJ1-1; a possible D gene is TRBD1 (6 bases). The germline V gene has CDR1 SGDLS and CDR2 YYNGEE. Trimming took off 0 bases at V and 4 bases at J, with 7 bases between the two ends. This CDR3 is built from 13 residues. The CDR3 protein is CASSVDRVTEAFF. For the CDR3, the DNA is TGTGCCAGCAGCGTAGACAGGGTCACTGAAGCTTTCTTT.

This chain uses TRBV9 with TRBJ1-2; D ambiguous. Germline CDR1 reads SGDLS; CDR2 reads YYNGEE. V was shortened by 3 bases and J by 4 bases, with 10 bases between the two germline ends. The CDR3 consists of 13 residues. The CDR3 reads CASSGLVGYGYTF. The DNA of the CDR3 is TGTGCCAGCAGCGGACTGGTGGGCTATGGCTACACCTTC.